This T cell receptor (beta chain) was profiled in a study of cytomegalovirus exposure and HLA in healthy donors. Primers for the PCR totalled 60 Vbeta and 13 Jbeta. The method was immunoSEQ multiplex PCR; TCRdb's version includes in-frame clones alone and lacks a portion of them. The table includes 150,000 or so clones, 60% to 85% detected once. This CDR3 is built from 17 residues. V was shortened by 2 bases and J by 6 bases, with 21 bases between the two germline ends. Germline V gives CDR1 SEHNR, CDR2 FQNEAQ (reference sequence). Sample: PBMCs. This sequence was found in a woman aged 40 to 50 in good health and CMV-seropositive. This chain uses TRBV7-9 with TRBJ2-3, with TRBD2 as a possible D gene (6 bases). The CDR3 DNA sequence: TGTGCCAGCAGCTTACTGACTAGTTACTTGGTGGCGGATACGCAGTATTTT. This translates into CASSLLTSYLVADTQYF.